The present entry profiles one T cell receptor beta chain with its context. Unique molecular identifiers were incorporated into the prepared TCRbeta library. TCRdb reprocessed the PCR reads with MiXCR, giving one entry per CDR3 protein. The sample contains 350,000 to 400,000 distinct CDR3 sequences, approximately 20% of which appear only once. This specimen comes from a study of T-cell reconstitution after alpha-beta-depleted transplantation in children. The CDR3 runs to 14 residues. The junction had 10 bases not matched to a gene; V was cut back by 4 bases and J by 8 bases. The germline CDR1 and CDR2 sequences are MNHEY and SVGAGI.

Sequences were derived from PBMCs from the stem cell graft donor, sampled from the stem cell graft. The sequence was collected from a human donor who donated a stem cell graft to a child with acute myeloid leukemia. The V gene is TRBV6-5, the J gene TRBJ1-2, with 7 bases aligning to TRBD1. The chain's CDR3 is CASSSGGTEGGYTF. CDR3 DNA sequence: TGTGCCAGCAGTTCAGGGGGGACAGAGGGAGGCTACACCTTC.